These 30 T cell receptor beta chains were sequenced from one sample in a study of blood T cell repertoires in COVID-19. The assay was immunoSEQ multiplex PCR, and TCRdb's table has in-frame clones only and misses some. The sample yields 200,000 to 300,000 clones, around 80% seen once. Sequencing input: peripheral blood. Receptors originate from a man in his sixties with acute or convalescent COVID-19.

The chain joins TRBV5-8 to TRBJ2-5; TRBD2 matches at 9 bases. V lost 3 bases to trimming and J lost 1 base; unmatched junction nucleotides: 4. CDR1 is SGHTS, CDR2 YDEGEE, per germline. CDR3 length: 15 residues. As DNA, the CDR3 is TGTGCCAGCAGCTCCCCACTAGCGGGCCAAGAGACCCAGTACTTC. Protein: CASSSPLAGQETQYF.

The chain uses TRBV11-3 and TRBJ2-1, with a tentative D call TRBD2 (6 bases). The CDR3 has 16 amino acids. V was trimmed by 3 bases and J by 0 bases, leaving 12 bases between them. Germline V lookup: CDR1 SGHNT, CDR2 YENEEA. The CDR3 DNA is TGTGCCAGCAGCTTCGAGGCGGGGCCCTCCTACAATGAGCAGTTCTTC. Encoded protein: CASSFEAGPSYNEQFF.

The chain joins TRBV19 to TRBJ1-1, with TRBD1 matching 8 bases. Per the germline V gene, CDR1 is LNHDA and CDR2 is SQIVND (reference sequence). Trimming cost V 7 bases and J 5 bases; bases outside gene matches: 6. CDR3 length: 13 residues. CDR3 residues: CASKQGEFTEAFF. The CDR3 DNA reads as TGTGCCAGTAAACAGGGGGAATTTACTGAAGCTTTCTTT.

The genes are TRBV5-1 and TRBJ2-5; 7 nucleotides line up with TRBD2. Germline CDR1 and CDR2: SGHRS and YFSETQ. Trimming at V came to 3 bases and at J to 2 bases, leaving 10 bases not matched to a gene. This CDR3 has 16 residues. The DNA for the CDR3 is TGCGCCAGCAGCTCCTTGGGGAGGGGCGGTCAAGAGACCCAGTACTTC. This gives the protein CASSSLGRGGQETQYF.

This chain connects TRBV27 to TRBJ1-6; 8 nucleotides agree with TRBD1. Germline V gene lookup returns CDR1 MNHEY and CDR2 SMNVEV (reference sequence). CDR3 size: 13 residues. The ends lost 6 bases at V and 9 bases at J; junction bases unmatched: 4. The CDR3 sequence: CASRGQGRSPLHF. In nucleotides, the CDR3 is TGTGCCAGCAGAGGACAGGGACGTTCACCCCTCCACTTT.

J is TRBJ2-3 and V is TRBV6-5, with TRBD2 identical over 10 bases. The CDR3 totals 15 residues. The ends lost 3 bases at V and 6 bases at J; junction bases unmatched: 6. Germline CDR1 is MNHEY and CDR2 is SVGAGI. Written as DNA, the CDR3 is TGTGCCAGCAGTTATAGACTAGCGGGCGCGGATACGCAGTATTTT. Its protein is CASSYRLAGADTQYF.

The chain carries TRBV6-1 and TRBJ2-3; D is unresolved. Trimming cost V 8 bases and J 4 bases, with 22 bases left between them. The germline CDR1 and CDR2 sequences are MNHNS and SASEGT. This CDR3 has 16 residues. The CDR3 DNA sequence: TGTGCCAGCCGTGCTTTGGCTAGTTATTTGGCAGATACGCAGTATTTT. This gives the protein CASRALASYLADTQYF.

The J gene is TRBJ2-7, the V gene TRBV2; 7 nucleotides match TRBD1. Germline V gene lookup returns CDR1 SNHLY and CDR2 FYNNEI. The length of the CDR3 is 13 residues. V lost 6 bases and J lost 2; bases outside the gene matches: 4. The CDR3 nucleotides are TGTGCCAGCAGACCCGGGACAGCCTACGAGCAGTACTTC. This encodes CASRPGTAYEQYF.

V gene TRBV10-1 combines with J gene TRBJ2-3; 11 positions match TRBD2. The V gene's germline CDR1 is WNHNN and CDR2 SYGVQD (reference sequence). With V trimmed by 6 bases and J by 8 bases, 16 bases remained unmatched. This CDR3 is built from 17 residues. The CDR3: CASRNPFLAGGLGTQYF. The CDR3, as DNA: TGCGCCAGCAGGAACCCCTTCCTAGCGGGGGGCCTGGGTACGCAGTATTTT.

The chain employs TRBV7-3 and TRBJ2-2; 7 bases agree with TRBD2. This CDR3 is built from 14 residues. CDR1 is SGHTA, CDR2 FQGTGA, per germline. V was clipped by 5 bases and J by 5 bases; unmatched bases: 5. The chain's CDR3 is CASSTGRGTGELFF. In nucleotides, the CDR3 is TGTGCCAGCAGCACGGGGCGGGGGACCGGGGAGCTGTTTTTT.

As DNA, the CDR3 is TGTGCCAGTAGTGTACAGGGGGCTAATGAAAAACTGTTTTTT. Protein product: CASSVQGANEKLFF. This chain connects TRBV19 to TRBJ1-4; TRBD1 agrees at 8 bases. There are 14 residues in the CDR3. V was pared by 5 bases and J by 3 bases, with 2 bases of the junction left unmatched. Per the germline V gene, CDR1 is LNHDA and CDR2 is SQIVND (reference sequence).

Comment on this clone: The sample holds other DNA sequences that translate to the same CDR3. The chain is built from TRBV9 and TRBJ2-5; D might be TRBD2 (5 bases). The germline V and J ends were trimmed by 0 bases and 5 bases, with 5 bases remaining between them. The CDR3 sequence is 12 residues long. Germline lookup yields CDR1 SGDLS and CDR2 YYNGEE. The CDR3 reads CASSVGGETQYF. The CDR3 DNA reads TGTGCCAGCAGCGTAGGAGGGGAGACCCAGTACTTC.

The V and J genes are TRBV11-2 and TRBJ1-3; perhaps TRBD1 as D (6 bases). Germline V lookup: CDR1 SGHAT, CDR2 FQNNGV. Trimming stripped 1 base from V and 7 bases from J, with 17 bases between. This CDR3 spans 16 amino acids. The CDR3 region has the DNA TGTGCCAGCAGCTTAGGCCTGAGAACGAGGGGGAACACCATATATTTT. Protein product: CASSLGLRTRGNTIYF.

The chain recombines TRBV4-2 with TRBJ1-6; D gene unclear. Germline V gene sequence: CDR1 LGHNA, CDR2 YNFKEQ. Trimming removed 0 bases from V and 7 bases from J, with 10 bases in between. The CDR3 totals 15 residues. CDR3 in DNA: TGTGCCAGCAGCCAAGATGCAGGCTCGAATTCACCCCTCCACTTT. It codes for CASSQDAGSNSPLHF.

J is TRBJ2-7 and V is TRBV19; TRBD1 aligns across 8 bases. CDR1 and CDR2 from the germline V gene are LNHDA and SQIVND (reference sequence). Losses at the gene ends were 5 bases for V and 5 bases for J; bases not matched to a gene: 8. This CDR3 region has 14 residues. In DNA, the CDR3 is TGTGCCAGTAGTCCTCGGACAGGGAGAGACGAGCAGTACTTC. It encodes CASSPRTGRDEQYF.

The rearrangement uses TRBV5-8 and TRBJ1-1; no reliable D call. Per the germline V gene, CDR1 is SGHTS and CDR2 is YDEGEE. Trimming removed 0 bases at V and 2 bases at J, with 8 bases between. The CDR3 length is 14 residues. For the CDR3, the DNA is TGTGCCAGCAGCTTGGGGCAGTTCAACACTGAAGCTTTCTTT. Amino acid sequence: CASSLGQFNTEAFF.

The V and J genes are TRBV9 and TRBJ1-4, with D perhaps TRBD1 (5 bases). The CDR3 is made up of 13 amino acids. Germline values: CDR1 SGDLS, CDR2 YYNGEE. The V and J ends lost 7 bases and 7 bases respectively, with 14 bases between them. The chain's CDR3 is CASGPRQGEKLFF. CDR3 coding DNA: TGTGCCAGCGGACCTCGGCAGGGTGAAAAACTGTTTTTT.

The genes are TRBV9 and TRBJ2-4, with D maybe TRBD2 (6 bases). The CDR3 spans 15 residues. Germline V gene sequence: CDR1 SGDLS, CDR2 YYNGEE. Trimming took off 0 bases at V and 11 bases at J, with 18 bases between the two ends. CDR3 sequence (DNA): TGTGCCAGCAGCGTAGCGGCGGGGCCGGGCTTCGTTCAGTACTTC. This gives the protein CASSVAAGPGFVQYF.

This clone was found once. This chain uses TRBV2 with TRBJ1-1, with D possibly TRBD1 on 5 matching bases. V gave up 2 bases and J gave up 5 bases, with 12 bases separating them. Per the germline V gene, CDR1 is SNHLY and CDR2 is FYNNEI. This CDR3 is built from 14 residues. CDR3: CASSEFSGSTEAFF. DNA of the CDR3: TGTGCCAGCAGTGAATTTTCAGGGTCGACTGAAGCTTTCTTT.

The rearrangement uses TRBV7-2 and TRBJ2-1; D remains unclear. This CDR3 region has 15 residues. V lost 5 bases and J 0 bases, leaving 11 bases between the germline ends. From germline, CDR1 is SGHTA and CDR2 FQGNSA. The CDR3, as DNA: TGTGCCAGCAGCCCCTTGGCGGCCTCCTACAATGAGCAGTTCTTC. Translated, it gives CASSPLAASYNEQFF.

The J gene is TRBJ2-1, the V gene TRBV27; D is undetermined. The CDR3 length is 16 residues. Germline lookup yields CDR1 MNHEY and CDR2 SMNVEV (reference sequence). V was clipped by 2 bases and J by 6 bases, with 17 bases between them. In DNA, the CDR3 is TGTGCCAGCAGTTTAGGTCAGGTAGTGGTGGGCAATGAGCAGTTCTTC. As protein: CASSLGQVVVGNEQFF.

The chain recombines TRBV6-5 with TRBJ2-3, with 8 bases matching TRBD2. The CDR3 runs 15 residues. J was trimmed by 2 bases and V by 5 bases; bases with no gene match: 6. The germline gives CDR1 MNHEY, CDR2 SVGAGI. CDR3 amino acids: CASSILAGLTDTQYF. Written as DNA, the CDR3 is TGTGCCAGCAGTATATTAGCGGGACTCACAGATACGCAGTATTTT.

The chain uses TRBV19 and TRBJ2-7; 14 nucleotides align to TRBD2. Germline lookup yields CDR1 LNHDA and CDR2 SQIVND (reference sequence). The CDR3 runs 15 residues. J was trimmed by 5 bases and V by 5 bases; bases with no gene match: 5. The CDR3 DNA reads TGTGCCAGTAGTGCGGGACTAGCGGGAGTAGACGAGCAGTACTTC. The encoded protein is CASSAGLAGVDEQYF. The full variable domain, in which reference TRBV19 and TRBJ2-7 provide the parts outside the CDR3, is DGGITQSPKYLFRKEGQNVTLSCEQNLNHDAMYWYRQDPGQGLRLIYYSQIVNDFQKGDIAEGYSVSREKKESFPLTVTSAQKNPTAFYLCASSAGLAGVDEQYFGPGTRLTVT.

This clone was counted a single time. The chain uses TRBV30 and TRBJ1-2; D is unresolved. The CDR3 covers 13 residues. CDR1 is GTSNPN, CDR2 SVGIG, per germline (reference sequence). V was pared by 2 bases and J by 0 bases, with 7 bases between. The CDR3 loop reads CAWSLSSNYGYTF. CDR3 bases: TGTGCCTGGAGTCTCTCTTCTAACTATGGCTACACCTTC.

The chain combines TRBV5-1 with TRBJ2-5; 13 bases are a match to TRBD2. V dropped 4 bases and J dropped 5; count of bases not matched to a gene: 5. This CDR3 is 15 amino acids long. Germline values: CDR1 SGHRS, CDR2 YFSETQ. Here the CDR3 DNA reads TGCGCCAGCAGCACCGGACTAGCGGGAGCTGAGACCCAGTACTTC. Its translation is CASSTGLAGAETQYF.

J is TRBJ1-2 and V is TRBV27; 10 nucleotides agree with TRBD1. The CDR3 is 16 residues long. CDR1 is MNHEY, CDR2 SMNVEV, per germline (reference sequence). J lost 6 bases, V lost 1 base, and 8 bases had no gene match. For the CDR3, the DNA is TGTGCCAGCAGTTTATACGACAGGGGGCATCTGGATGGCTACACCTTC. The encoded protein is CASSLYDRGHLDGYTF.

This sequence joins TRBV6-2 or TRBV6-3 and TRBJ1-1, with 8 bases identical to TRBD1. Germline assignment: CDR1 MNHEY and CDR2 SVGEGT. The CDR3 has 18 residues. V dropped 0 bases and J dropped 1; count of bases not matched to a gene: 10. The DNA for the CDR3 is TGTGCCAGCAGTTACTCGATGGGCAGGGGGCTCGGGAACACTGAAGCTTTCTTT. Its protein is CASSYSMGRGLGNTEAFF.

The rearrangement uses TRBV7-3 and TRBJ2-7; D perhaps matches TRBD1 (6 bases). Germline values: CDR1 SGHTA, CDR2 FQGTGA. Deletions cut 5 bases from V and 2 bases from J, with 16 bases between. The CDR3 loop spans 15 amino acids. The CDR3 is CASSPQVGDTYEQYF. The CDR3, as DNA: TGTGCCAGCAGCCCGCAGGTGGGGGACACCTACGAGCAGTACTTC.

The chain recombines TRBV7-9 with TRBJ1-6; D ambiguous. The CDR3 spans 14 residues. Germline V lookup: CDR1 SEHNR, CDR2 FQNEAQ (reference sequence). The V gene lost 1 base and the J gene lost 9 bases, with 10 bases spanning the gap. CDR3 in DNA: TGTGCCAGCAGCTTAGGGTTGATCGGTTCACCCCTCCACTTT. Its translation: CASSLGLIGSPLHF.

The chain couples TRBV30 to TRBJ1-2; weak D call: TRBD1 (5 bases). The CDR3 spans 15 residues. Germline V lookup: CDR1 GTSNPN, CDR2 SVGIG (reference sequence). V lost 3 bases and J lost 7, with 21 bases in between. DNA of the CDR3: TGTGCCTGGAGGGGGGGGGAGGACCCGACCGCTGGCTACACCTTC. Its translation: CAWRGGEDPTAGYTF.